This record covers a single TCR beta chain. No antigen is known for it. Trimming cost V 0 bases and J 4 bases, with 14 bases left between them. Per the germline V gene, CDR1 is SGHNT and CDR2 is YYREEE (reference sequence). The CDR3 is made up of 15 amino acids. This PCR relied on a set of 60 Vbeta primers and 13 Jbeta primers. Clones were read by immunoSEQ multiplex PCR, and TCRdb kept only the in-frame ones, dropping some. The sample's table shows some 200,000 clones. The data are from a study of cytomegalovirus exposure and HLA in healthy donors. Overall study results and limits: Analysis was carried out at a later point, and it linked a missense DCLRE1C variant to TCR beta V- and J-gene trimming.

The chain combines TRBV5-4 with TRBJ2-7; tentatively, D is TRBD2 (6 bases). This TCR derives from a young man in good health and CMV-seronegative. What was sequenced was PBMCs. The CDR3 bases are TGTGCCAGCAGCTTGGTGCGCGGGAACCGATACGAGCAGTACTTC. As protein: CASSLVRGNRYEQYF.